A selection of T cell receptor beta chains follows, all from one sample in a study of cytomegalovirus exposure and HLA in healthy donors. Sequencing was performed with immunoSEQ multiplex PCR; in TCRdb, only in-frame clones are kept and a portion is missing. The table records more than 95,000 clones, about 71% of them present only once. Input material: PBMCs. The receptor source for this set is a woman aged 50 to 60 in good health and CMV-seronegative. The CDR3 runs from the conserved cysteine through the conserved F or W. The D gene is left open where the match is weak. Expanded clones are given a class, and other clones once, few, many or no size at all.

CDR3	DNA	D	size	V	J
CAHGGDQETQYF	TGTGCCCACGGAGGCGACCAAGAGACCCAGTACTTC	.	.	TRBV10-3	TRBJ2-5
CASSLGVQGDF	TGTGCCAGCAGCTTAGGGGTACAAGGAGACTTC	.	.	TRBV11-2	TRBJ1-2
CASQGQTYEQYF	TGTGCCTCCCAGGGACAGACCTACGAGCAGTACTTC	TRBD1	.	TRBV7-9	TRBJ2-7
CASSLWTGVQETQYF	TGTGCCAGCAGCCTATGGACAGGGGTGCAAGAGACCCAGTACTTC	TRBD1	.	TRBV11-3	TRBJ2-5
CASSSGRRFYEQYF	TGTGCCAGCAGTTCAGGGAGGAGGTTCTACGAGCAGTACTTC	.	.	TRBV28	TRBJ2-7
CASSELGQGDEQYF	TGTGCCAGCAGTGAGCTCGGACAGGGAGACGAGCAGTACTTC	TRBD1	.	TRBV2	TRBJ2-7
CASSYVGRRGTEAFF	TGTGCCAGCAGTTACGTGGGGCGAAGGGGCACTGAAGCTTTCTTT	.	few	TRBV6-5	TRBJ1-1
CASSLDGGNTEAFF	TGCGCCAGCAGCTTAGACGGCGGGAACACTGAAGCTTTCTTT	.	.	TRBV5-1	TRBJ1-1
CASSPEGREQYF	TGCGCCAGCAGCCCGGAGGGGCGCGAGCAGTACTTC	.	.	TRBV5-1	TRBJ2-7
CATESDQLKREATDTQYF	TGTGCCACCGAATCCGACCAACTTAAGCGGGAGGCCACAGATACGCAGTATTTT	.	.	TRBV21-1	TRBJ2-3
CASSQDLQGPKNIQYF	TGCGCCAGCAGCCAAGATTTACAGGGGCCCAAAAACATTCAGTACTTC	TRBD1	.	TRBV4-1	TRBJ2-4
CASRSGTAGRELFF	TGCGCCAGCAGGTCCGGGACAGCTGGAAGGGAGCTGTTTTTT	TRBD1	once	TRBV10-1	TRBJ2-2
CAISESTGGGTGELFF	TGTGCCATCAGTGAGTCGACGGGGGGCGGTACCGGGGAGCTGTTTTTT	.	.	TRBV10-3	TRBJ2-2
CASSQDSAPSGANVLTF	TGCGCCAGCAGCCAGGACAGTGCCCCCTCTGGGGCCAACGTCCTGACTTTC	.	.	TRBV4-3	TRBJ2-6
CAIDGDNSYEQYF	TGTGCCATAGACGGGGACAACTCCTACGAGCAGTACTTC	.	few	TRBV10-3	TRBJ2-7
CSVGVAGVWEQYF	TGCAGCGTTGGGGTAGCGGGAGTTTGGGAGCAGTACTTC	TRBD2	few	TRBV29-1	TRBJ2-7
CASSPNGQINSPLHF	TGTGCCAGCAGTCCTAATGGACAGATAAATTCACCCCTCCACTTT	.	.	TRBV28	TRBJ1-6
CASSRGTEGDTQYF	TGTGCCAGCAGCCGAGGGACTGAAGGTGATACGCAGTATTTT	.	.	TRBV7-9	TRBJ2-3
CASSLSGTSLREQYF	TGTGCCAGCAGCTTAAGTGGGACTAGCCTAAGGGAGCAGTACTTC	TRBD2	.	TRBV7-8	TRBJ2-7
CASSLAGDNTDTQYF	TGCGCCAGCAGCCTAGCGGGGGATAACACAGATACGCAGTATTTT	TRBD2	.	TRBV5-1	TRBJ2-3
CASSQLTGELFF	TGTGCCAGCAGCCAACTTACCGGGGAGCTGTTTTTT	.	.	TRBV14	TRBJ2-2
CASTPGGGSGYTF	TGTGCCAGCACCCCGGGAGGGGGCAGTGGCTACACCTTC	TRBD1	.	TRBV11-2	TRBJ1-2
CASSLDIGTSEAFF	TGTGCCAGCAGCTTGGACATCGGAACAAGTGAAGCTTTCTTT	.	few	TRBV7-9	TRBJ1-1
CASSSRVRFQAFF	TGTGCCAGCAGCTCCCGGGTGCGCTTCCAAGCTTTCTTT	.	.	TRBV5-6	TRBJ1-1
CASRPLSSYNEQFF	TGTGCCAGCAGACCTCTTAGCTCCTACAATGAGCAGTTCTTC	.	.	TRBV2	TRBJ2-1
CSARKQEKLFF	TGCAGTGCTAGAAAACAGGAAAAACTGTTTTTT	.	.	TRBV20-1	TRBJ1-4
CASSGGQGALADTQYF	TGTGCCAGCAGTGGAGGTCAGGGGGCTCTCGCAGATACGCAGTATTTT	TRBD1	.	TRBV6-1	TRBJ2-3
CASSLGTDNEQFF	TGTGCTAGCAGCTTGGGGACAGACAATGAGCAGTTCTTC	TRBD1	.	TRBV7-7	TRBJ2-1
CASGLAAGGVYEQYF	TGTGCTAGTGGTTTGGCTGCTGGCGGGGTCTACGAGCAGTACTTC	.	.	TRBV12-5	TRBJ2-7
CASSNGEGSGYGYTF	TGCGCCAGCAGTAACGGGGAGGGGAGCGGCTATGGCTACACCTTC	.	.	TRBV5-1	TRBJ1-2
CASSLEGRDTIYF	TGTGCCAGCTCCCTCGAGGGAAGGGACACCATATATTTT	.	once	TRBV18	TRBJ1-3
CASREGADQYF	TGTGCCAGCAGGGAGGGGGCGGACCAGTACTTC	.	.	TRBV5-4	TRBJ2-7
CASSEVASYYEQYF	TGTGCCAGCAGTGAAGTTGCCTCCTATTACGAGCAGTACTTC	.	few	TRBV6-1	TRBJ2-7
CASSTTGTGELFF	TGTGCCAGCAGCACAACAGGTACCGGGGAGCTGTTTTTT	.	few	TRBV11-2	TRBJ2-2
CASSLTTSVTDTQYF	TGCGCCAGCAGCTTAACTACCAGCGTGACAGATACGCAGTATTTT	.	few	TRBV5-1	TRBJ2-3
CASSLVGGKGDTQYF	TGTGCCAGCAGCTTGGTGGGAGGGAAGGGAGATACGCAGTATTTT	TRBD2	.	TRBV5-4	TRBJ2-3
CASFRQGTDQPQHF	TGTGCCAGTTTTCGCCAGGGGACCGATCAGCCCCAGCATTTT	.	.	TRBV5-8	TRBJ1-5
CASTRQGTYEQYF	TGCGCCAGCACTCGACAGGGGACTTACGAGCAGTACTTC	TRBD1	once	TRBV10-2	TRBJ2-7
CASSVVAGVYNEQFF	TGTGCCAGCAGCGTAGTAGCGGGAGTTTACAATGAGCAGTTCTTC	TRBD2	few	TRBV9	TRBJ2-1
CASSPSTDTQYF	TGTGCCAGCAGCCCAAGCACAGATACGCAGTATTTT	.	few	TRBV11-2	TRBJ2-3
CASARLAGPTDTQYF	TGTGCCAGCGCAAGACTAGCGGGACCCACAGATACGCAGTATTTT	TRBD2	.	TRBV7-9	TRBJ2-3
CASSLARENTEAFF	TGTGCCAGCAGCTTAGCCAGGGAGAACACTGAAGCTTTCTTT	.	.	TRBV7-2	TRBJ1-1
CASSRNREYEQYF	TGCGCCAGCAGCCGGAACCGGGAGTACGAGCAGTACTTC	.	.	TRBV4-1	TRBJ2-7
CASTMRGGSYNEQFF	TGTGCCAGCACCATGCGGGGGGGCTCCTACAATGAGCAGTTCTTC	TRBD2	.	TRBV7-9	TRBJ2-1
CASSIGPLAGKNIQYF	TGTGCCAGTAGTATAGGGCCACTCGCGGGGAAAAACATTCAGTACTTC	.	.	TRBV19	TRBJ2-4
CASSLTRGNPGELFF	TGTGCCAGCAGCTTGACTAGGGGGAATCCCGGGGAGCTGTTTTTT	.	.	TRBV5-4	TRBJ2-2
CSVEDSGRAFDEQFF	TGCAGCGTTGAAGATAGCGGGAGGGCCTTCGATGAGCAGTTCTTC	TRBD2	.	TRBV29-1	TRBJ2-1
CASSLGTRFRETQYF	TGTGCCAGCAGCTTAGGGACTAGATTCAGGGAGACGCAGTATTTT	TRBD2	.	TRBV7-3	TRBJ2-3
CASSYAGQEVDEQFF	TGTGCCAGCAGTTATGCGGGACAGGAGGTCGATGAGCAGTTCTTC	TRBD1	.	TRBV6-6	TRBJ2-1
CASSYSLRSSSYEQYF	TGTGCCAGCAGTTATAGTCTCCGAAGTAGCTCCTACGAGCAGTACTTC	.	.	TRBV6-5	TRBJ2-7
CASSPLRGVYNEQFF	TGTGCCAGCAGCCCCCTCCGGGGGGTCTACAATGAGCAGTTCTTC	TRBD2	.	TRBV14	TRBJ2-1
CASSLQGTSNYGYTF	TGTGCCAGCAGCTTACAGGGGACAAGTAACTATGGCTACACCTTC	.	.	TRBV7-9	TRBJ1-2
CASSSLWGGRTGDFYEQYF	TGTGCCAGCAGCTCATTGTGGGGAGGGAGGACAGGGGACTTCTACGAGCAGTACTTC	TRBD1	.	TRBV5-6	TRBJ2-7
CASSSSTTSYEQYF	TGTGCCAGCAGCTCGTCGACTACCTCCTACGAGCAGTACTTC	.	.	TRBV7-9	TRBJ2-7
CASSFLAGNTEAFF	TGTGCCAGCAGCTTTCTGGCAGGGAACACTGAAGCTTTCTTT	.	few	TRBV11-1	TRBJ1-1
CASSKNHTAKNIQYF	TGTGCCAGCAGCAAAAACCACACGGCCAAAAACATTCAGTACTTC	.	.	TRBV21-1	TRBJ2-4
CASSPRQGSTEAFF	TGTGCCAGCAGCCCCCGACAGGGGTCCACTGAAGCTTTTTTT	TRBD1	.	TRBV7-3	TRBJ1-1
CASSSTGTAYGYTF	TGCGCCAGCAGCTCCACCGGGACAGCCTATGGCTACACCTTC	TRBD1	few	TRBV5-1	TRBJ1-2
CASSPPSGSSSYEQYF	TGTGCCAGCTCACCACCATCAGGTAGTTCGTCCTACGAGCAGTACTTC	.	few	TRBV18	TRBJ2-7
CASSLQGSTDTQYF	TGTGCCAGCAGTTTGCAGGGGAGCACAGATACGCAGTATTTT	.	.	TRBV28	TRBJ2-3